The 27 T cell receptor beta chains below were found in one sample sequenced in a study of blood T cell repertoires in COVID-19. Method: immunoSEQ multiplex PCR; TCRdb's copy keeps in-frame clones and lacks some. The data contain about 64,000 clones, roughly 91% of them singletons. The material sequenced was peripheral blood. The receptors stem from a human donor in a cohort sampled during active COVID-19.

The chain uses TRBV18 and TRBJ2-1; D possibly corresponds to TRBD2 (5 bases). The CDR3 runs to 16 residues. The V end lost 0 bases, the J end lost 6 bases, and 15 bases lay between the germline ends. CDR1 is KGHSH, CDR2 LQKENI, per germline. The CDR3 sequence: CASSPPTPGLGNEQFF. The CDR3 DNA sequence: TGTGCCAGCTCACCACCGACCCCGGGGTTAGGCAATGAGCAGTTCTTC.

The V and J genes are TRBV14 and TRBJ2-7; 9 positions agree with TRBD1. Germline CDR1 SGHDN, CDR2 FVKESK. V lost 4 bases to trimming and J lost 2 bases; unmatched junction nucleotides: 3. CDR3 length: 14 residues. The CDR3 loop is CASSRTGVTYEQYF. CDR3 nucleotide sequence: TGTGCCAGCAGCCGGACAGGGGTTACCTACGAGCAGTACTTC.

The chain employs TRBV19 and TRBJ2-3; TRBD1 aligns across 7 bases. This CDR3 has 14 amino acids. The germline V gene encodes CDR1 LNHDA and CDR2 SQIVND (reference sequence). The J segment lost 4 bases and the V segment lost 9 bases, leaving 10 bases of the junction unmatched. The CDR3 here is CARRWTGISDTQYF. Written as DNA, the CDR3 is TGTGCCAGGCGATGGACAGGCATCTCAGATACGCAGTATTTT.

The chain uses TRBV23-1 and TRBJ2-7, with 8 bases fitting TRBD1. TRBV23-1 is given ORF status, its function remaining uncertain. V gave up 6 bases and J gave up 4 bases; unmatched junction bases: 17. The CDR3 is 17 amino acids. CDR3 region: CASRSPWTGKRSYEQYF. CDR3 sequence (DNA): TGCGCCAGCAGGTCCCCTTGGACAGGGAAAAGGAGTTACGAGCAGTACTTC.

The rearrangement links TRBV24-1 to TRBJ2-2; D may be TRBD2 (5 bases). Germline CDR1 reads KGHDR; CDR2 reads SFDVKD. V lost 9 bases to trimming and J lost 3 bases, with 13 bases between them. The CDR3 spans 14 residues. CDR3 sequence (DNA): TGTGCCACCGACTCGGGGTTGGACACCGGGGAGCTGTTTTTT. This encodes CATDSGLDTGELFF.

This chain uses TRBV27 with TRBJ1-4; unclear D gene. Trimming stripped 6 bases from V and 2 bases from J, with 13 bases between. This CDR3 region has 15 residues. Germline V CDR1 and CDR2: MNHEY, SMNVEV (reference sequence). CDR3 DNA sequence: TGTGCCAGCAGGCGGGCCGGGAACACTAATGAAAAACTGTTTTTT. Amino acid sequence: CASRRAGNTNEKLFF.

This chain connects TRBV11-3 to TRBJ1-5; D possibly corresponds to TRBD1 (5 bases). The CDR3 loop spans 15 amino acids. The ends were cut back, 5 bases at V and 0 bases at J, with 11 bases in the middle. The V gene's germline CDR1 is SGHNT and CDR2 YENEEA. The DNA of the CDR3 is TGTGCCAGCAGCCCCTCGGGGGGTAGCAATCAGCCCCAGCATTTT. Translating it yields CASSPSGGSNQPQHF.

This rearrangement joins TRBV18 to TRBJ1-6; 10 bases are a match to TRBD1. The CDR3 consists of 21 residues. Germline assignment: CDR1 KGHSH and CDR2 LQKENI. With 6 bases clipped from V and 0 bases from J, the junction kept 17 bases outside the gene matches. CDR3 sequence (DNA): TGTGCCAGCTCGCTTCGCTCGGGACAGGGGTTCAAAAGCTCCTATAATTCACCCCTCCACTTT. Amino acids: CASSLRSGQGFKSSYNSPLHF. Drawing the rest from reference TRBV18 and TRBJ1-6, the complete variable domain is NAGVMQNPRHLVRRRGQEARLRCSPMKGHSHVYWYRQLPEEGLKFMVYLQKENIIDESGMPKERFSAEFPKEGPSILRIQQVVRGDSAAYFCASSLRSGQGFKSSYNSPLHFGNGTRLTVT.

The V gene is TRBV27, the J gene TRBJ2-1; 8 bases align to TRBD2. The CDR3 length is 14 residues. J was trimmed by 9 bases and V by 5 bases; bases with no gene match: 9. Germline V gives CDR1 MNHEY, CDR2 SMNVEV (reference sequence). The CDR3 nucleotides are TGTGCCAGCAGTCTCCCGGGGGGGTGGGGTGAGCAGTTCTTC. This encodes CASSLPGGWGEQFF.

The count of this clone is one. The V call is TRBV28, the J call TRBJ2-7, with 8 bases identical to TRBD2. J lost 5 bases, V lost 5 bases, and 11 bases had no gene match. The CDR3 extends over 15 amino acids. Germline V gene lookup returns CDR1 MDHEN and CDR2 SYDVKM. CDR3: CASSPIFGLANEQYF. CDR3 sequence (DNA): TGTGCCAGCAGTCCCATATTTGGACTAGCCAACGAGCAGTACTTC.

The chain uses TRBV5-6 and TRBJ2-1; 7 positions agree with TRBD1. The CDR3 is 17 residues long. J gave up 7 bases and V 5 bases, and 18 bases lay outside the gene matches. CDR1 and CDR2 (germline): SGHDT, YYEEEE. The CDR3 loop reads CASSKNAGTVLLNEQFF. Here the CDR3 DNA reads TGTGCCAGCAGTAAAAATGCCGGGACAGTTCTTTTGAATGAGCAGTTCTTC.

The chain employs TRBV4-1 and TRBJ2-1; no clear D gene. CDR1 is MGHRA and CDR2 is YSYEKL in the germline V gene. CDR3 size: 16 residues. V gave up 1 base and J gave up 8 bases, with 18 bases separating them. This chain's CDR3 is CASSQGNGVAGYEQFF. The CDR3 nucleotides are TGCGCCAGCAGCCAAGGAAACGGTGTAGCTGGCTATGAGCAGTTCTTC.

This chain connects TRBV7-3 to TRBJ2-3; 7 nucleotides align to TRBD2. V lost 6 bases, J lost 12 bases, and 18 bases stayed unmatched. The length of the CDR3 is 15 residues. CDR1 is SGHTA, CDR2 FQGTGA, per germline. The CDR3 reads CASRLVMGEGPSQYF. CDR3 DNA: TGTGCCAGCAGACTTGTCATGGGGGAGGGCCCATCACAGTATTTT.

Here the CDR3 reads CASSRRDSNGYTF. CDR3 DNA: TGTGCCAGCAGCCGCAGGGACAGCAATGGCTACACCTTC. V and J are TRBV7-2 and TRBJ1-2; 7 nucleotides align to TRBD1. V lost 5 bases and J lost 6; bases outside the gene matches: 6. From germline, CDR1 is SGHTA and CDR2 FQGNSA. CDR3 length: 13 residues. The full variable domain, completed using reference TRBV7-2 and TRBJ1-2, is GAGVSQSPSNKVTEKGKDVELRCDPISGHTALYWYRQSLGQGLEFLIYFQGNSAPDKSGLPSDRFSAERTGGSVSTLTIQRTQQEDSAVYLCASSRRDSNGYTFGSGTRLTVV.

The J gene is TRBJ2-1, the V gene TRBV7-9, with 8 nucleotides matching TRBD2. This CDR3 is built from 15 residues. The J segment lost 5 bases and the V segment lost 1 base, leaving 4 bases of the junction unmatched. Germline V gives CDR1 SEHNR, CDR2 FQNEAQ (reference sequence). CDR3 sequence (DNA): TGTGCCAGCAGCTTAGGACTAGCGACAGACAATGAGCAGTTCTTC. Translated, it gives CASSLGLATDNEQFF.

The chain combines TRBV7-2 with TRBJ1-2; 11 positions match TRBD1. Germline V gene sequence: CDR1 SGHTA, CDR2 FQGNSA. This CDR3 spans 14 amino acids. V lost 5 bases to trimming and J lost 8 bases; unmatched junction nucleotides: 7. The CDR3 loop reads CASSRTGGAAGYTF. The DNA of the CDR3 is TGTGCCAGCAGCCGGACAGGGGGCGCTGCCGGCTACACCTTC.

The V and J genes are TRBV11-2 and TRBJ2-7, with D maybe TRBD1 (6 bases). The CDR3 is made up of 14 amino acids. V lost 0 bases and J lost 3, with 9 bases in between. Looked up from germline, CDR1 is SGHAT and CDR2 is FQNNGV. As DNA, the CDR3 is TGTGCCAGCAGCTTAGACAGGGGAATCTACGAGCAGTACTTC. Translating gives CASSLDRGIYEQYF.

This chain connects TRBV7-2 to TRBJ2-7, with TRBD2 as a possible D gene (6 bases). This CDR3 comprises 14 residues. The V and J ends lost 1 base and 7 bases respectively, with 14 bases between them. The V gene's germline CDR1 is SGHTA and CDR2 FQGNSA. Here the CDR3 reads CASSLGPHSGEQYF. In DNA, the CDR3 is TGTGCCAGCAGCTTAGGCCCTCATAGCGGAGAGCAGTACTTC.

V is TRBV5-8 and J is TRBJ2-7; the D gene is possibly TRBD1 (5 bases). V lost 1 base and J 4 bases, leaving 12 bases between the germline ends. From germline, CDR1 is SGHTS and CDR2 YDEGEE. The CDR3 sequence is 14 residues long. The CDR3 protein is CASSLYRKTYEQYF. The CDR3, as DNA: TGTGCCAGCAGCTTGTACAGGAAAACGTACGAGCAGTACTTC.

This clone occurred once. The V and J genes are TRBV5-5 and TRBJ2-7; D ambiguous. Germline assignment: CDR1 SGHKS and CDR2 YYEKEE (reference sequence). CDR3 length equals 11 residues. With 3 bases removed from V and 7 bases from J, the gap between germline ends came to 8 bases. The CDR3 loop reads CASSYNTEQYF. CDR3 bases: TGTGCCAGCAGCTACAATACAGAGCAGTACTTC.

CDR3 region: CASSELQYNSPLHF. The CDR3 nucleotides read TGCGCCAGCAGTGAGTTACAATACAATTCACCCCTCCACTTT. V usage is TRBV10-2 and J usage is TRBJ1-6, with D unclear. The CDR3 is 14 amino acids. Germline values: CDR1 WSHSY, CDR2 SAAADI. Trimming pared 1 base from V and 7 bases from J, leaving 8 bases between.

The V call is TRBV27, the J call TRBJ2-6, with D unclear. This CDR3 region has 13 residues. V dropped 6 bases and J dropped 0 bases, with 3 bases sitting between them. Germline CDR1 MNHEY, CDR2 SMNVEV (reference sequence). The CDR3 sequence is CASRASGANVLTF. In nucleotides, the CDR3 is TGTGCCAGCAGGGCCTCTGGGGCCAACGTCCTGACTTTC.

This clone was picked up one time. This chain connects TRBV19 to TRBJ2-3, with TRBD2 identical over 10 bases. Germline lookup yields CDR1 LNHDA and CDR2 SQIVND (reference sequence). This CDR3 has 16 amino acids. Trimming removed 7 bases from V and 2 bases from J; junction bases left unmatched: 9. This chain's CDR3 is CASTSASGRTTDTQYF. In DNA, the CDR3 is TGTGCCAGTACCTCAGCTAGCGGGAGAACCACAGATACGCAGTATTTT.

The rearrangement links TRBV10-3 to TRBJ1-4; unclear D gene. With 3 bases removed from V and 0 bases from J, the gap between germline ends came to 11 bases. The V gene's germline CDR1 is ENHRY and CDR2 SYGVKD. The CDR3 spans 16 residues. The CDR3 sequence: CAISDSSRTTNEKLFF. CDR3 nucleotide sequence: TGTGCCATCAGTGACTCTTCCAGGACAACTAATGAAAAACTGTTTTTT.

The table lists this clone with a count of one. This chain uses TRBV7-9 with TRBJ2-5, with D maybe TRBD2 (6 bases). Trimming cost V 2 bases and J 4 bases, with 17 bases left between them. The CDR3 covers 16 residues. Germline CDR1 is SEHNR and CDR2 is FQNEAQ (reference sequence). DNA for the CDR3: TGTGCCAGCAGCTTAACCTACATGAGGGGAGGAGAGACCCAGTACTTC. Its protein product is CASSLTYMRGGETQYF.

The CDR3 DNA sequence: TGTGCCAGCCTGGGTCATCTTGAACAGGGAAAGTACCAAGAGACCCAGTACTTC. Residues: CASLGHLEQGKYQETQYF. V usage is TRBV2 and J usage is TRBJ2-5; a possible D gene is TRBD1 (6 bases). The germline V and J ends were trimmed by 8 bases and 0 bases, with 25 bases remaining between them. Germline CDR1 and CDR2: SNHLY and FYNNEI. The CDR3 covers 18 residues.

The count of this clone is one. The genes are TRBV7-9 and TRBJ2-7; 12 bases are a match to TRBD2. CDR3 length: 18 residues. Germline V gives CDR1 SEHNR, CDR2 FQNEAQ (reference sequence). The J segment lost 6 bases and the V segment lost 8 bases, leaving 20 bases of the junction unmatched. As DNA, the CDR3 is TGTGCCAGCGGCGCAGGGGGGGGGCGACTAGCGGGAGCGTCCGAGCAGTACTTC. This codes for CASGAGGGRLAGASEQYF.